This T cell receptor beta chain was documented in a study of regulatory T cells in long-lasting Graves disease. Libraries of TCR beta came from iRepertoire HTBI primers plus Arm-PCR of CDR3 regions. Original data processing: Samples revealed approximately 60 TRBV and 15 or so TRBJ segments. One entry per CDR3 protein results from TCRdb running MiXCR on the multiplex PCR reads. Clone size and V and J calls follow TCRdb, not the original study. The sample includes 400,000 to 500,000 distinct CDR3 sequences, around 14% of them seen just once. The ends were cut back, 0 bases at V and 0 bases at J, with 6 bases in the middle. Germline values: CDR1 MRHNA, CDR2 SNTAGT. The CDR3 totals 15 residues. Time point reported: newly diagnosed GD, antithyroid drugs for less than 3 months. The TCR library was made from RNA extracted from PBMCs. The same sample was also studied in work on T cells in Graves' hyperthyroidism and ophthalmopathy.

The J gene is TRBJ2-1, the V gene TRBV6-4; TRBD1 might be the D (5 bases). The TCR was taken from a woman aged 25 to 45 with Graves disease. Sample: peripheral blood mononuclear cells (PBMCs), taken at new diagnosis, from a patient treated with antithyroid drugs. The CDR3, as DNA: TGTGCCAGCAGTGACTCCCAGGGCTCCTACAATGAGCAGTTCTTC. Translating it yields CASSDSQGSYNEQFF.